This T cell receptor (beta chain) appears in the sequencing data of a study of early stage breast cancer tumors. Study-wide background: Of roughly 17 invasive breast tumors, twelve were hormone receptor-positive, HER2-negative. Study observations and caveats: Compared with adjacent normal breast tissue, tumors showed roughly 2.5-fold greater T cell density and higher clonality.

Roughly 19-55 mg of tissue was diced for each tumor. A remark on this clone: The antigen remains undetermined.

There are 14 residues in the CDR3. V lost 5 bases to trimming and J lost 5 bases; unmatched junction nucleotides: 7. Germline V gives CDR1 KGHSH, CDR2 LQKENI. Generated by immunoSEQ multiplex PCR, the TCRdb table keeps only in-frame clones and is missing some. The sample carries about 31,000 clones, roughly four fifths recorded once. The sample consisted of breast tumor tissue. The rearrangement links TRBV18 to TRBJ1-2, with 8 bases that match TRBD1. This TCR was sampled from a person under 45 with breast cancer. The CDR3 is CASSIRDRQYGYTF. The CDR3 nucleotides are TGTGCCAGCTCAATCCGGGACAGGCAGTATGGCTACACCTTC.